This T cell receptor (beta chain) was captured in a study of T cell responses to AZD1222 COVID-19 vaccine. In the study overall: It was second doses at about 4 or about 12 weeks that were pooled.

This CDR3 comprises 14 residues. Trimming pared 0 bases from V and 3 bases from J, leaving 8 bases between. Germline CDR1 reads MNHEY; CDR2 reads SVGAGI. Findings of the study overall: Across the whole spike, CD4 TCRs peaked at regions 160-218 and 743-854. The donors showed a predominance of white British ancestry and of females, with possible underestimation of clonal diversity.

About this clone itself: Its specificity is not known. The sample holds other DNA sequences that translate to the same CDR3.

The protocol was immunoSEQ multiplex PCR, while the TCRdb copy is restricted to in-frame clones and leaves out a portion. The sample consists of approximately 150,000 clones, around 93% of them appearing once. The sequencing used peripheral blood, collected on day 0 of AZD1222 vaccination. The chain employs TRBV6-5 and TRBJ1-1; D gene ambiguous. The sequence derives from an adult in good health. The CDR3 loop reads CASSYSRGDTEAFF. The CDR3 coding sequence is TGTGCCAGCAGTTACTCTCGAGGAGACACTGAAGCTTTCTTT.